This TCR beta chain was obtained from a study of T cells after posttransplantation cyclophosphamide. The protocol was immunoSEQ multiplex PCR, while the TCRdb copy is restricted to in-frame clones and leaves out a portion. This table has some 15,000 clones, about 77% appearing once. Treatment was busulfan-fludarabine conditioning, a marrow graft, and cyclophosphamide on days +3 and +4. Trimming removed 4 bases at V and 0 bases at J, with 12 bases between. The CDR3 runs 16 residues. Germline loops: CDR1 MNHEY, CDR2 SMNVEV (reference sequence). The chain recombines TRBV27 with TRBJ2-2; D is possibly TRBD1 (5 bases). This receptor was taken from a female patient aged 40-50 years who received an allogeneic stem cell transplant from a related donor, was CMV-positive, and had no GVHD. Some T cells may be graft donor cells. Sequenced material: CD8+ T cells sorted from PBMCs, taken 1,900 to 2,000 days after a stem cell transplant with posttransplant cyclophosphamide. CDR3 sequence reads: CASSSLPTANTGELFF. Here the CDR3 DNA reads TGTGCCAGCAGTTCCCTACCGACAGCGAACACCGGGGAGCTGTTTTTT.